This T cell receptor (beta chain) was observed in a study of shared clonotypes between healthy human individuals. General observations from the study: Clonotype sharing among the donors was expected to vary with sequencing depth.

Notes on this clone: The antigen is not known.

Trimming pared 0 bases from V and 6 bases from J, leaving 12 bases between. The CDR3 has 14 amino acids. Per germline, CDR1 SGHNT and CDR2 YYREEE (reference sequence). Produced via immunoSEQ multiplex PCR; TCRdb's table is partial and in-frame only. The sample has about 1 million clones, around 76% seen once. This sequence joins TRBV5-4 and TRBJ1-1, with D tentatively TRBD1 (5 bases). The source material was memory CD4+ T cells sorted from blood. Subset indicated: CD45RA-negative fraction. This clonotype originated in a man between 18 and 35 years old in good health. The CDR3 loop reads CASSLGGFFAEAFF. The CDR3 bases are TGTGCCAGCAGCTTGGGGGGCTTTTTCGCTGAAGCTTTCTTT.